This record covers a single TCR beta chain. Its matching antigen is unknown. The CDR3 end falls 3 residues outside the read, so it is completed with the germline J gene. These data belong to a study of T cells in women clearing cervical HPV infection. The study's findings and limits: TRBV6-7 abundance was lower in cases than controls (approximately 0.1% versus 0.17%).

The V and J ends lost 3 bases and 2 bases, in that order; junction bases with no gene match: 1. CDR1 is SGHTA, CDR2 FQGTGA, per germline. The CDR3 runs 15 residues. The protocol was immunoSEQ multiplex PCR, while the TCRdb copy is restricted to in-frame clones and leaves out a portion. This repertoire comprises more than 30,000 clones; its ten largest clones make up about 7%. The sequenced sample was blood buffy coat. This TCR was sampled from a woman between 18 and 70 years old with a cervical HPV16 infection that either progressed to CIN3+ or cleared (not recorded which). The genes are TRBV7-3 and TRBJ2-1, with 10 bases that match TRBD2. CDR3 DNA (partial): TGTGCCAGCAGCTTTACTAGCGGGGCCTACAATGAG. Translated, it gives CASSFTSGAYNE. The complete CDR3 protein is CASSFTSGAYNEQFF.